This T cell receptor beta chain was retrieved from a study of control samples from healthy donors and cancer patients. Profiled with immunoSEQ multiplex PCR; TCRdb holds only in-frame clones, not every one. The sample lists about 60,000 clones, around 96% occurring once. V was cut by 4 bases and J by 3 bases, with 9 bases left in between. CDR3 length equals 14 residues. In germline, CDR1 is KGHDR, CDR2 SFDVKD. The clonotype comes from a woman younger than 35 in good health. The chain is built from TRBV24-1 and TRBJ1-5, with no clear D. Input material: blood. The CDR3 nucleotides are TGTGCCACCAGTGAAGGACTTCACAATCAGCCCCAGCATTTT. This sequence encodes CATSEGLHNQPQHF.